This is a list of T cell receptor beta chains from one sample in a study of blood T cell repertoires in COVID-19. Clones were sequenced by immunoSEQ multiplex PCR, and TCRdb holds only the in-frame ones, with some missing. Found here are about 170,000 clones, just over 90% of them singletons; the top ten hold roughly 5%. The specimen sequenced was peripheral blood. The receptors shown here come from a man between 18 and 35 years old with COVID-19, enrolled during active disease. Both conserved end residues are part of each CDR3. D genes are given only for firm matches. Some rows have no size entry. The others give once, few or many, or a class for an expanded clone.

>TRBV29-1|-|TRBJ1-1|-
CSVSEGTEAFF
TGCAGCGTTAGCGAGGGAACTGAAGCTTTCTTT
>TRBV5-1|-|TRBJ1-2|TRBD1
CASSPGTVWGYGYTF
TGCGCCAGCAGCCCCGGGACAGTATGGGGCTATGGCTACACCTTC
>TRBV6-1|-|TRBJ1-2|-
CASSEVGVYGYTF
TGTGCCAGCAGTGAAGTAGGAGTCTATGGCTACACCTTC
>TRBV7-2|-|TRBJ1-5|-
CASSPYAGVHQPQHF
TGTGCCAGCAGCCCTTACGCGGGGGTGCATCAGCCCCAGCATTTT
>TRBV6-6|-|TRBJ2-7|TRBD2
CASSYSPSGIYEQYF
TGTGCCAGCAGTTACTCGCCTAGCGGGATCTACGAGCAGTACTTC
>TRBV9|-|TRBJ1-1|-
CASSVGGGLRTEAFF
TGTGCCAGCAGCGTAGGTGGCGGGTTGAGGACTGAAGCTTTCTTT
>TRBV5-4|-|TRBJ2-7|TRBD2
CASSFLAGGTYEQYF
TGTGCCAGCAGCTTTCTAGCGGGAGGGACCTACGAGCAGTACTTC
>TRBV7-2|once|TRBJ1-2|-
CASSLVWDWGYTF
TGTGCCAGCAGCTTAGTCTGGGACTGGGGCTACACCTTC
>TRBV6-2/TRBV6-3|-|TRBJ1-1|-
CASSFRRGTEAFF
TGTGCCAGCAGTTTCCGGAGGGGCACTGAAGCTTTCTTT
>TRBV18|-|TRBJ2-2|TRBD2
CASSPTGGARTGELFF
TGTGCCAGCTCACCGACCGGGGGGGCGCGCACCGGGGAGCTGTTTTTT
>TRBV19|-|TRBJ1-5|TRBD1
CASSIMGQGYQPQHF
TGTGCCAGTAGTATAATGGGACAGGGATATCAGCCCCAGCATTTT
>TRBV9|-|TRBJ1-3|TRBD1
CASSGKTGTRNTIYF
TGTGCCAGCAGCGGAAAGACAGGGACCCGAAACACCATATATTTT